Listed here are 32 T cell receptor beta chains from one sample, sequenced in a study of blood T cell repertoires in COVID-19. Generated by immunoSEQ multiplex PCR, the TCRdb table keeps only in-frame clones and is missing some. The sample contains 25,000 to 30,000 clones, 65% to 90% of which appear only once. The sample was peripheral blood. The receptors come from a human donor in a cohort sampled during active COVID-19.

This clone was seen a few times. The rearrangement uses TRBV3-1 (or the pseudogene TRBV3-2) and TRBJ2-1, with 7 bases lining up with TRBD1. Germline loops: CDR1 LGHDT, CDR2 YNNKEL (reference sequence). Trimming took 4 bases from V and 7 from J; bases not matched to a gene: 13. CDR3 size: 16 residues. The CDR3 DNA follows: TGTGCCAGCAGCCGAACAGGGGCGCTTCTCGGGAATGAGCAGTTCTTC. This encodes CASSRTGALLGNEQFF.

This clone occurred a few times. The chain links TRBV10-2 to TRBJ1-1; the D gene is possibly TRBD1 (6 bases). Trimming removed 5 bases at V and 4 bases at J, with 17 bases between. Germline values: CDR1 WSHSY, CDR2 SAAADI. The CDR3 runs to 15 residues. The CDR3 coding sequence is TGCGCCAGCAGTCCTTCCCCCGGGGGGCGCACTGAAGCTTTCTTT. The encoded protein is CASSPSPGGRTEAFF.

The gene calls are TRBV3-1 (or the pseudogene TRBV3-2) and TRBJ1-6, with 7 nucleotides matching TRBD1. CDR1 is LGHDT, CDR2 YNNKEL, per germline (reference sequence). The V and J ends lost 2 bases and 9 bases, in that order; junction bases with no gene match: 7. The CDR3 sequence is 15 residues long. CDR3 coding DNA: TGTGCCAGCAGCCAATTGACAGGGTCCCTTTCACCCCTCCACTTT. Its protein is CASSQLTGSLSPLHF.

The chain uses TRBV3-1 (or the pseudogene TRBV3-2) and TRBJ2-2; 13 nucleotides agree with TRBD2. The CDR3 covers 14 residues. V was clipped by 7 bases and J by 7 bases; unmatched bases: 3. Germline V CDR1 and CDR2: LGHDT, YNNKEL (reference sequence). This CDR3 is CASTRTSGSGELFF. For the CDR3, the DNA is TGTGCCAGCACCCGGACTAGCGGGAGCGGGGAGCTGTTTTTT.

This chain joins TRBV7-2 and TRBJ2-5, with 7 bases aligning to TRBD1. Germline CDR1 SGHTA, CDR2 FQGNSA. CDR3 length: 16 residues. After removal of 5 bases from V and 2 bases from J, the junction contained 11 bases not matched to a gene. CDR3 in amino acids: CASSLAWDSPQETQYF. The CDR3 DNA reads TGTGCCAGCAGCCTGGCTTGGGACAGCCCTCAAGAGACCCAGTACTTC.

This CDR3 reads CATARGNNEQFF. The CDR3 bases are TGTGCCACCGCGCGGGGAAACAATGAGCAGTTCTTC. This sequence joins TRBV24-1 and TRBJ2-1, with D tentatively TRBD2 (6 bases). From germline, CDR1 is KGHDR and CDR2 SFDVKD. The CDR3 consists of 12 residues. The ends were cut back, 9 bases at V and 5 bases at J, with 10 bases in the middle.

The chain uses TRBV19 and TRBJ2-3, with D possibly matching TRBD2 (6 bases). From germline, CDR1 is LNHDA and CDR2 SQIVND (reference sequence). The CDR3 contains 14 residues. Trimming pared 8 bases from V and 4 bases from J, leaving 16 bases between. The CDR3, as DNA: TGTGCCAGTTACGGCGGGATAGGGCCAGATACGCAGTATTTT. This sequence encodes CASYGGIGPDTQYF. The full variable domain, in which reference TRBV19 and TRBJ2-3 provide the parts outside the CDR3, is DGGITQSPKYLFRKEGQNVTLSCEQNLNHDAMYWYRQDPGQGLRLIYYSQIVNDFQKGDIAEGYSVSREKKESFPLTVTSAQKNPTAFYLCASYGGIGPDTQYFGPGTRLTVL.

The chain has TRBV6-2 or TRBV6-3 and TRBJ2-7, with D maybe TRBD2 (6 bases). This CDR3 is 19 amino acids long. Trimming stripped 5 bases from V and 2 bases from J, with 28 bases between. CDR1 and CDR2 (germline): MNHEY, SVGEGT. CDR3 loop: CASSPIAGTSRDSTYEQYF. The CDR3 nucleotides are TGTGCCAGCAGTCCAATCGCCGGGACTTCTCGAGACTCGACCTACGAGCAGTACTTC.

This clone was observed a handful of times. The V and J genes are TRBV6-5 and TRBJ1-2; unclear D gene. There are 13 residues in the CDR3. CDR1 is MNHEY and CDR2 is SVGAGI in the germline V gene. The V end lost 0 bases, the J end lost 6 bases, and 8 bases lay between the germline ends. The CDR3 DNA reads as TGTGCCAGCAGTTACTCTTCAGTTAATGGCTACACCTTC. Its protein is CASSYSSVNGYTF.

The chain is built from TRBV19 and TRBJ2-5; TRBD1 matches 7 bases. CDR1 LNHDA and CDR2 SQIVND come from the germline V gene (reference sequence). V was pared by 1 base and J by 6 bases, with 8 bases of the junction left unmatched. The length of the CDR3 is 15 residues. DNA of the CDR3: TGTGCCAGTAGTATAGCGGAAGGGGGCGCGCAGACCCAGTACTTC. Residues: CASSIAEGGAQTQYF.

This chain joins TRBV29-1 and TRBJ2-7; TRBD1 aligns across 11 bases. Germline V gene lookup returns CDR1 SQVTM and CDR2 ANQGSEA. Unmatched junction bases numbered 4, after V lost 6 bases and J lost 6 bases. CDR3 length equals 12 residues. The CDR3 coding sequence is TGCAGCGTCTCCGGGACAGGGGGCGAGCAGTACTTC. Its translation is CSVSGTGGEQYF.

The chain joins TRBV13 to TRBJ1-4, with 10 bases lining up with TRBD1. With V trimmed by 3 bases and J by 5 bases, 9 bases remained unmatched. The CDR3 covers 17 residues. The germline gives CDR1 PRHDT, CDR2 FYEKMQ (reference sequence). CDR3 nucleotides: TGTGCCAGCAGCTTGGGGACAGGGGTTTGGGGCAATGAAAAACTGTTTTTT. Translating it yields CASSLGTGVWGNEKLFF.

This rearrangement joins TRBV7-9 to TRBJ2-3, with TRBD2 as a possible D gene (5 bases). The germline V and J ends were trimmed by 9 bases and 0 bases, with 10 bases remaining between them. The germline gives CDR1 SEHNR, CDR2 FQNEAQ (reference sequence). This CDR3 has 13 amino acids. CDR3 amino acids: CARGSESTDTQYF. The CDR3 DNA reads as TGTGCCAGGGGTAGCGAGAGCACAGATACGCAGTATTTT.

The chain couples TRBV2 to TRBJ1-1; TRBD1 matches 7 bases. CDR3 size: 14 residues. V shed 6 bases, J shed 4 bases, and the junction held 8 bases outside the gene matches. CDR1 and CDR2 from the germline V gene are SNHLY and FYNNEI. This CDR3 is CASRRDDRATEAFF. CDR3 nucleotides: TGTGCCAGCAGGAGGGACGACAGGGCCACTGAAGCTTTCTTT.

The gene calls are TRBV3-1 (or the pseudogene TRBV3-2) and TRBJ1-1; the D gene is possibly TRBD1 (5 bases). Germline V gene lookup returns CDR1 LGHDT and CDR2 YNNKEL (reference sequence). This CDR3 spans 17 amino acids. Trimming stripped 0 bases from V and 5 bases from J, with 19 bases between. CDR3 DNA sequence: TGTGCCAGCAGCCAAGATCTGGCGGGGACTCAGTGTACTGAAGCTTTCTTT. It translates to CASSQDLAGTQCTEAFF.

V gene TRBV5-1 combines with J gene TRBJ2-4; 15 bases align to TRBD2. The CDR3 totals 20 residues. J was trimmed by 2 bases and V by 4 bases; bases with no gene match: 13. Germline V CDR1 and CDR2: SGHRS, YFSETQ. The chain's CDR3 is CASSPEPTGTSGGPKNIQYF. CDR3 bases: TGCGCCAGCAGCCCGGAACCTACCGGGACTAGCGGGGGGCCCAAAAACATTCAGTACTTC.

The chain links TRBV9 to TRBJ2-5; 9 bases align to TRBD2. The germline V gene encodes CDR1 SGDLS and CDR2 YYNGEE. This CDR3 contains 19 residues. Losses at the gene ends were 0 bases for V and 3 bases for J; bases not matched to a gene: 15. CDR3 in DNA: TGTGCCAGCAGCGTAGCTACTCCCACCTCGGCGGGAGGGGAAGAGACCCAGTACTTC. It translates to CASSVATPTSAGGEETQYF.

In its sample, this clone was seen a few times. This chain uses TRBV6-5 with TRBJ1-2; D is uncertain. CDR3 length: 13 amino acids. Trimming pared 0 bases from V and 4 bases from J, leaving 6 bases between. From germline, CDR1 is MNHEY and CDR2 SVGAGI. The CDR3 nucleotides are TGTGCCAGCAGTTACTCGAACACCTATGGCTACACCTTC. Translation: CASSYSNTYGYTF.

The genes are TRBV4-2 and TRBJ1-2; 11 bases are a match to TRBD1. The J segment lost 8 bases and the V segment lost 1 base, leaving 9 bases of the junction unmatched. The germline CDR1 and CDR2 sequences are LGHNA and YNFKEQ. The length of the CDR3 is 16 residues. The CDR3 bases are TGTGCCAGCAGCCAAGGGAGGGACAGGGGGATATGGGGCTACACCTTC. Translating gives CASSQGRDRGIWGYTF.

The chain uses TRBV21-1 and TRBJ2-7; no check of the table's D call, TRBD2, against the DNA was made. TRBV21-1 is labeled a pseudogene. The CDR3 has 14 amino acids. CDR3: CASRLLAQGREQYF. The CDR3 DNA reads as TGTGCCAGCCGCCTTCTAGCTCAAGGGAGGGAGCAGTACTTC.

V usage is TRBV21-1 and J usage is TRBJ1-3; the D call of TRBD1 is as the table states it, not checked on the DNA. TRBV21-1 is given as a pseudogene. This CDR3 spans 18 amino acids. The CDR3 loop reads CASSKPEGARSSGNTIYF. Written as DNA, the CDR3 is TGTGCCAGCAGCAAACCAGAAGGGGCGCGAAGCTCTGGAAACACCATATATTTT.

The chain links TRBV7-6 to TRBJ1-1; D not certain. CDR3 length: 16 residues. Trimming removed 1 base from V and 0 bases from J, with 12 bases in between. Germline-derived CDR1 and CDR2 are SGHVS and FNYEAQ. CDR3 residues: CASSLGEAGMNTEAFF. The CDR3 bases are TGTGCCAGCAGCTTAGGGGAAGCGGGCATGAACACTGAAGCTTTCTTT. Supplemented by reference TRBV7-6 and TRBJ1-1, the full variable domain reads GAGVSQSPRYKVTKRGQDVALRCDPISGHVSLYWYRQALGQGPEFLTYFNYEAQQDKSGLPNDRFSAERPEGSISTLTIQRTEQRDSAMYRCASSLGEAGMNTEAFFGQGTRLTVV.

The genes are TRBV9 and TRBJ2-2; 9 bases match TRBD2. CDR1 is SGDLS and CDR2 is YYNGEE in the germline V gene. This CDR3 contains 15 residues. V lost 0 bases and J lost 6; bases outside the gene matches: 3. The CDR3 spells CASSVEAGGSGELFF. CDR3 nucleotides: TGTGCCAGCAGCGTAGAAGCGGGAGGATCCGGGGAGCTGTTTTTT.

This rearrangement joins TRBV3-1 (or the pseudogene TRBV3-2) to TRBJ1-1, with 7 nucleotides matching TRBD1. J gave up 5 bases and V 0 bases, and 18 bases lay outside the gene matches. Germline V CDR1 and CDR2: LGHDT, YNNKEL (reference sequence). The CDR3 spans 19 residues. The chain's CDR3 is CASSQDLLYYRGDGTEAFF. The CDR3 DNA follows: TGTGCCAGCAGCCAAGATCTTTTGTACTACAGGGGCGATGGGACTGAAGCTTTCTTT.

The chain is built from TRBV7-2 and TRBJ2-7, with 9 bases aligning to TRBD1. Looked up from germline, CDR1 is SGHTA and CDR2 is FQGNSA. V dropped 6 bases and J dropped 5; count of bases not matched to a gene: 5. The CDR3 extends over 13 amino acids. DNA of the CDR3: TGTGCCAGCAGGGGGACAGGGCGGGACGAGCAGTACTTC. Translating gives CASRGTGRDEQYF.

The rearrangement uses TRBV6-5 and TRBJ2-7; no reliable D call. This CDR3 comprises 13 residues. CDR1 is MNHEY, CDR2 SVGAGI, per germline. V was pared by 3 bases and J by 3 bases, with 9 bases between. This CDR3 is CASSYSRVYEQYF. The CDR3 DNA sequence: TGTGCCAGCAGTTATAGCCGGGTCTACGAGCAGTACTTC.

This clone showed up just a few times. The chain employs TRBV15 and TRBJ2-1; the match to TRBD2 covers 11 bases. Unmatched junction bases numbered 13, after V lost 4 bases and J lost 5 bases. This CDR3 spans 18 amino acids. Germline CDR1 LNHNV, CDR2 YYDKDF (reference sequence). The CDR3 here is CATSTSYLAGGPNNEQFF. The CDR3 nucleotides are TGTGCCACCAGCACCTCCTACCTAGCGGGAGGACCCAACAATGAGCAGTTCTTC.

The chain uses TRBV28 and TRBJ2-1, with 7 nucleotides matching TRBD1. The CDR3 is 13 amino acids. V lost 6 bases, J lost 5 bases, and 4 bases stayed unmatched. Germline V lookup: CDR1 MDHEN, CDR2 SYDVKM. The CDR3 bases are TGTGCCAGCAGGCCTGGACAGGACAATGAGCAGTTCTTC. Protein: CASRPGQDNEQFF. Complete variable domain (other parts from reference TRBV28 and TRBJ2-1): DVKVTQSSRYLVKRTGEKVFLECVQDMDHENMFWYRQDPGLGLRLIYFSYDVKMKEKGDIPEGYSVSREKKERFSLILESASTNQTSMYLCASRPGQDNEQFFGPGTRLTVL.

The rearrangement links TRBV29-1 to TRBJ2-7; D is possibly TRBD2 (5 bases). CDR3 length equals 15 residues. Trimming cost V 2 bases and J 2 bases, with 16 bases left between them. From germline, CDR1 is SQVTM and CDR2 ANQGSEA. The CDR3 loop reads CSVEKAGGPAYEQYF. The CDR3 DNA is TGCAGCGTTGAAAAGGCGGGCGGACCGGCCTACGAGCAGTACTTC.

The CDR3 loop is CASSEDYRGNEQFF. As DNA, the CDR3 is TGTGCCAGCAGTGAAGACTACAGGGGTAATGAGCAGTTCTTC. The chain recombines TRBV6-1 with TRBJ2-1, with 7 nucleotides matching TRBD1. J was trimmed by 7 bases and V by 1 base; bases with no gene match: 4. CDR1 and CDR2 from the germline V gene are MNHNS and SASEGT. The length of the CDR3 is 14 residues.

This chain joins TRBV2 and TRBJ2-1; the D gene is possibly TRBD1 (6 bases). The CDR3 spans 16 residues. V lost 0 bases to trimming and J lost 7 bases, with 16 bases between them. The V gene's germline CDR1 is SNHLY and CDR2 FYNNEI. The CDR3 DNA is TGTGCCAGCAGTGAAGCCCCGGACAGCTATTCTAATGAGCAGTTCTTC. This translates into CASSEAPDSYSNEQFF.

The CDR3 nucleotides are TGTGCCAGCAGCCACCATTTGGGGCGGATCCTTAACACCGGGGAGCTGTTTTTT. Translating it yields CASSHHLGRILNTGELFF. The chain recombines TRBV27 with TRBJ2-2; D is perhaps TRBD1 (5 bases). V was trimmed by 6 bases and J by 2 bases, leaving 22 bases between them. Germline V gene sequence: CDR1 MNHEY, CDR2 SMNVEV (reference sequence). The CDR3 consists of 18 residues.